These 31 T cell receptor beta chains originate from one sample sequenced in a study of T cell repertoires in cytomegalovirus infection. A single record per CDR3 protein comes from TCRdb applying MiXCR to the reads. The sample holds about 740,000 distinct CDR3 sequences, less than 40% seen once. The sequenced sample was PBMCs. The receptor source for this set is a human donor in good health (CMV status not recorded). Some clones in this sample may be carry-over from other donors' samples.

This clonotype has a handful of counts. The chain combines TRBV12-3 or TRBV12-4 with TRBJ1-4; possibly TRBD1 for D (6 bases). Trimming left V 10 bases short and J 5 bases short, with 11 bases between. CDR3 length: 12 amino acids. The CDR3 bases are TGTGCCAACCGGGGGCGGAATGAAAAACTGTTTTTT. Protein sequence: CANRGRNEKLFF.

This clonotype has only a few counts. This sequence joins TRBV7-9 and TRBJ2-7; 8 bases are shared with TRBD1. V lost 4 bases, J lost 1 base, and 6 bases stayed unmatched. Per germline, CDR1 SEHNR and CDR2 FQNEAQ (reference sequence). The length of the CDR3 is 15 residues. The CDR3 coding sequence is TGTGCCAGCAGCTCCGAAGGGGACAGGTCCTACGAGCAGTACTTC. Residues: CASSSEGDRSYEQYF.

The chain is built from TRBV7-8 and TRBJ1-5; a possible D gene is TRBD1 (6 bases). Trimming shortened V by 1 base and J by 0 bases, and 10 bases separated the two germline ends. CDR3 length equals 16 residues. Germline CDR1 SGHVS, CDR2 FQNEAQ. Here the CDR3 reads CASSLGTVVSNQPQHF. The CDR3 nucleotides are TGTGCCAGCAGCTTAGGGACAGTCGTTAGCAATCAGCCCCAGCATTTT.

This clonotype has only a few counts. The chain is built from TRBV11-2 and TRBJ2-7, with D hard to call. CDR1 SGHAT and CDR2 FQNNGV come from the germline V gene. Trimming cost V 2 bases and J 0 bases, with 17 bases left between them. The CDR3 has 17 residues. The CDR3: CASSLFGPTLSSYEQYF. In DNA, the CDR3 is TGTGCCAGCAGCTTATTTGGGCCGACTCTCAGCTCCTACGAGCAGTACTTC. The complete variable domain, with remaining parts taken from reference TRBV11-2 and TRBJ2-7, reads EAGVAQSPRYKIIEKRQSVAFWCNPISGHATLYWYQQILGQGPKLLIQFQNNGVVDDSQLPKDRFSAERLKGVDSTLKIQPAKLEDSAVYLCASSLFGPTLSSYEQYFGPGTRLTVT.

This clonotype was detected only once. The genes are TRBV12-3 or TRBV12-4 and TRBJ1-1, with 7 bases identical to TRBD1. The CDR3 spans 17 residues. Losses at the gene ends were 3 bases for V and 1 base for J; bases not matched to a gene: 11. The CDR3: CASSFTGARRWNTEAFF. In DNA, the CDR3 is TGTGCCAGCAGTTTTACAGGGGCAAGAAGGTGGAACACTGAAGCTTTCTTT.

In this sample, this clonotype turned up many times. This sequence joins TRBV7-6 and TRBJ2-1; D gene uncertain. Germline values: CDR1 SGHVS, CDR2 FNYEAQ. The V gene lost 5 bases and the J gene lost 10 bases, with 9 bases spanning the gap. The CDR3 extends over 11 amino acids. The CDR3 protein is CASSLQGEQFF. The CDR3 DNA sequence: TGTGCCAGCAGCCTACAAGGGGAGCAGTTCTTC.

About this clonotype itself: This may come from a read error, since a much larger clone is one base off. Because it lacks the conserved phenylalanine or tryptophan at the end, this CDR3 is likely a read error. V and J are TRBV6-8 and TRBJ2-7; D is perhaps TRBD2 (7 bases). V dropped 8 bases and J dropped 2 bases, with 13 bases sitting between them. The CDR3 is 13 residues long. Germline assignment: CDR1 MNHGY and CDR2 SAAAGT. CDR3 in DNA: TGTGCCAGCGGAGGGGGGGCCCCCTACGAGCAGTACTCC. Translating gives CASGGGAPYEQYS.

The chain recombines TRBV6-5 with TRBJ2-3, with TRBD2 as a possible D gene (6 bases). Between the trimmed V and J ends, which lost 6 bases and 4 bases, there was a span of 11 bases. This CDR3 is built from 13 residues. Germline V gene lookup returns CDR1 MNHEY and CDR2 SVGAGI. CDR3 DNA: TGTGCCAGCAGAATTGGGACTTCAGATACGCAGTATTTT. It codes for CASRIGTSDTQYF.

The rearrangement joins TRBV3-1 to TRBJ2-1; D perhaps matches TRBD2 (5 bases). There are 12 residues in the CDR3. Germline loops: CDR1 LGHDT, CDR2 YNNKEL (reference sequence). V was cut by 5 bases and J by 8 bases, with 10 bases left in between. Here the CDR3 reads CASSLDWHEQFF. CDR3 DNA: TGTGCCAGCAGCTTGGACTGGCATGAGCAGTTCTTC.

This clonotype was detected a few times. The chain links TRBV6-6 to TRBJ1-1, with D uncertain. Deletions cut 4 bases from V and 0 bases from J, with 15 bases between. Germline CDR1 and CDR2: MNHNY and SVGAGI (reference sequence). The CDR3 sequence is 16 residues long. CDR3 sequence (DNA): TGTGCCAGCAGTTCAGGCGAATATCCTATGAACACTGAAGCTTTCTTT. Its translation is CASSSGEYPMNTEAFF.

This clonotype appeared a few times. V and J are TRBV9 and TRBJ2-4; D is unresolved. The germline V gene encodes CDR1 SGDLS and CDR2 YYNGEE. The CDR3 totals 16 residues. Between the trimmed V and J ends, which lost 4 bases and 0 bases, there was a span of 14 bases. The CDR3 spells CASSPPPGGAKNIQYF. CDR3 coding DNA: TGTGCCAGCAGCCCCCCACCCGGTGGAGCCAAAAACATTCAGTACTTC.

The V and J genes are TRBV20-1 and TRBJ2-7, with D possibly being TRBD1 (5 bases). This CDR3 contains 14 residues. Germline V lookup: CDR1 DFQATT, CDR2 SNEGSKA (reference sequence). Trimming left V 2 bases short and J 7 bases short, with 18 bases between. The CDR3 sequence: CSARIQGGKREQYF. CDR3 bases: TGCAGTGCTAGAATTCAGGGCGGCAAACGAGAGCAGTACTTC.

This chain connects TRBV20-1 to TRBJ2-7; 14 nucleotides agree with TRBD2. V lost 5 bases, J lost 4 bases, and 4 bases stayed unmatched. The CDR3 loop spans 14 amino acids. CDR1 is DFQATT and CDR2 is SNEGSKA in the germline V gene (reference sequence). CDR3 nucleotide sequence: TGCAGTGCTGTGACTAGCGGGAGGGAGTACGAGCAGTACTTC. Protein: CSAVTSGREYEQYF.

This clonotype was counted a few times. This sequence joins TRBV11-2 and TRBJ1-1; a possible D gene is TRBD1 (5 bases). The V and J ends lost 0 bases and 5 bases respectively, with 16 bases between them. The length of the CDR3 is 16 residues. The germline V gene encodes CDR1 SGHAT and CDR2 FQNNGV. As DNA, the CDR3 is TGTGCCAGCAGCTTAGATTTTGGGGGGGTAGGTACTGAAGCTTTCTTT. It encodes CASSLDFGGVGTEAFF.

This chain links TRBV19 with TRBJ1-6, with D perhaps TRBD1 (6 bases). Trimming shortened V by 4 bases and J by 6 bases, and 10 bases separated the two germline ends. CDR1 is LNHDA and CDR2 is SQIVND in the germline V gene (reference sequence). This CDR3 has 14 residues. The CDR3 bases are TGTGCCAGTAGTACGGAACAGGGTAATTCACCCCTCCACTTT. This gives the protein CASSTEQGNSPLHF.

The rearrangement joins TRBV7-9 to TRBJ2-7; 8 nucleotides line up with TRBD1. J lost 2 bases, V lost 3 bases, and 6 bases had no gene match. Germline CDR1 reads SEHNR; CDR2 reads FQNEAQ (reference sequence). This CDR3 comprises 15 residues. CDR3 in amino acids: CASSFQTGEPYEQYF. The CDR3 DNA reads TGTGCCAGCAGCTTTCAGACAGGGGAGCCCTACGAGCAGTACTTC.

V and J are TRBV6-1 and TRBJ1-4, with D possibly matching TRBD1 (5 bases). This CDR3 has 14 residues. Germline CDR1 reads MNHNS; CDR2 reads SASEGT. The V gene lost 1 base and the J gene lost 8 bases, with 11 bases spanning the gap. The CDR3 coding sequence is TGTGCCAGCAGTGAAGGGGGGGGAGGAGAAAAACTGTTTTTT. It is translated as CASSEGGGGEKLFF.

This clonotype was found a few times. The rearrangement links TRBV28 to TRBJ2-1; TRBD1 matches 7 bases. The germline V gene encodes CDR1 MDHEN and CDR2 SYDVKM. This CDR3 spans 16 amino acids. V lost 3 bases to trimming and J lost 5 bases; unmatched junction nucleotides: 10. The CDR3 DNA reads TGTGCCAGCAGTTTCCTCAAGGGGGCAGTTCACAATGAGCAGTTCTTC. It is translated as CASSFLKGAVHNEQFF.

Turning to this clonotype: A much larger clone differs from this one at a single base, so this may be a read error. The CDR3: CSSPLGGKSGRRLGELFF. The CDR3 region has the DNA TGCAGTTCTCCGCTGGGGGGGAAGAGCGGGAGAAGGTTGGGGGAGCTGTTTTTT. This rearrangement joins TRBV20-1 to TRBJ2-2; 8 nucleotides line up with TRBD2. The J segment lost 8 bases and the V segment lost 8 bases, leaving 25 bases of the junction unmatched. The CDR3 extends over 18 amino acids. Germline V gene data show CDR1 as DFQATT and CDR2 as SNEGSKA (reference sequence).

This clonotype was counted a few times. V gene TRBV6-1 combines with J gene TRBJ2-3; 10 bases are shared with TRBD2. Trimming cost V 5 bases and J 6 bases; bases outside gene matches: 11. Looked up from germline, CDR1 is MNHNS and CDR2 is SASEGT. The CDR3 has 16 amino acids. The CDR3 DNA sequence: TGTGCCAGCAGTACCCCGAGCGGGGGGGCCGCGGATACGCAGTATTTT. It codes for CASSTPSGGAADTQYF.

The rearrangement links TRBV29-1 to TRBJ2-2; no definite D call. The CDR3 is made up of 13 amino acids. Per germline, CDR1 SQVTM and CDR2 ANQGSEA. The ends were cut back, 5 bases at V and 0 bases at J, with 7 bases in the middle. The CDR3 here is CSVMWANTGELFF. For the CDR3, the DNA is TGCAGCGTTATGTGGGCGAACACCGGGGAGCTGTTTTTT.

This clonotype was counted at least ten times. This chain connects TRBV7-3 to TRBJ2-3; tentatively, D is TRBD2 (6 bases). V was clipped by 0 bases and J by 1 base, with 17 bases between them. Per germline, CDR1 SGHTA and CDR2 FQGTGA. The CDR3 is 18 residues long. CDR3 nucleotide sequence: TGTGCCAGCAGCTTAACTGCGGGATCTTGGGAAGGCACAGATACGCAGTATTTT. Encoded protein: CASSLTAGSWEGTDTQYF.

This clonotype has at least ten counts. V is TRBV12-3 or TRBV12-4 and J is TRBJ1-2; the match to TRBD1 covers 10 bases. The CDR3 has 15 amino acids. Trimming at V came to 6 bases and at J to 0 bases, leaving 4 bases not matched to a gene. CDR3 residues: CASRAGQGPNYGYTF. In nucleotides, the CDR3 is TGTGCCAGCAGGGCGGGACAGGGGCCTAACTATGGCTACACCTTC.

The rearrangement joins TRBV24-1 to TRBJ2-1; possibly TRBD2 for D (5 bases). V shed 2 bases and J shed 3 bases, with 13 bases lying between them. CDR3 length: 16 residues. Germline V gene data show CDR1 as KGHDR and CDR2 as SFDVKD. CDR3 sequence reads: CATSDSIGEFYNEQFF. In DNA form, the CDR3 reads TGTGCCACCAGTGATTCTATTGGGGAGTTCTACAATGAGCAGTTCTTC.

This chain connects TRBV19 to TRBJ1-4; D uncertain. V lost 5 bases to trimming and J lost 0 bases, with 13 bases between them. Germline CDR1 is LNHDA and CDR2 is SQIVND (reference sequence). CDR3 length: 16 amino acids. The CDR3 spells CASSRPTYSTNEKLFF. Written as DNA, the CDR3 is TGTGCCAGTAGTCGGCCTACCTACTCAACTAATGAAAAACTGTTTTTT.

This chain links TRBV28 with TRBJ2-5; D might be TRBD2 (6 bases). The germline V gene has CDR1 MDHEN and CDR2 SYDVKM. The V gene lost 5 bases and the J gene lost 2 bases, with 15 bases spanning the gap. The CDR3 totals 15 residues. CDR3: CASSPSGTWQETQYF. CDR3 coding DNA: TGTGCCAGCAGTCCCTCCGGGACTTGGCAAGAGACCCAGTACTTC.

This chain uses TRBV2 with TRBJ2-1, with D perhaps matching TRBD2 (5 bases). This CDR3 spans 14 amino acids. V was cut by 9 bases and J by 0 bases, with 12 bases left in between. CDR1 is SNHLY, CDR2 FYNNEI, per germline. CDR3: CARQLESSYNEQFF. DNA of the CDR3: TGTGCCAGGCAACTAGAAAGCTCCTACAATGAGCAGTTCTTC.

This clonotype was found a few times. The rearrangement links TRBV7-2 to TRBJ1-2; possibly TRBD1 for D (6 bases). V lost 5 bases, J lost 8 bases, and 15 bases lay in between. The CDR3 loop spans 13 amino acids. Per germline, CDR1 SGHTA and CDR2 FQGNSA. The CDR3 coding sequence is TGTGCCAGCAGCAAGGGACATCAAGGGGGCTACACCTTC. Amino acid sequence: CASSKGHQGGYTF.

The V and J genes are TRBV19 and TRBJ2-1; 8 bases line up with TRBD1. The ends lost 4 bases at V and 1 base at J; junction bases unmatched: 9. Germline loops: CDR1 LNHDA, CDR2 SQIVND (reference sequence). The CDR3 totals 17 residues. The DNA of the CDR3 is TGTGCCAGTAGTAAGGACCGAAGGACAGGGTCCTACAATGAGCAGTTCTTC. The encoded protein is CASSKDRRTGSYNEQFF.

This chain joins TRBV6-1 and TRBJ2-3, with D maybe TRBD1 (5 bases). V was cut by 4 bases and J by 0 bases, with 14 bases left in between. Germline V lookup: CDR1 MNHNS, CDR2 SASEGT. The CDR3 loop spans 16 amino acids. The CDR3 protein is CASSVRGISSTDTQYF. The CDR3 nucleotides are TGTGCCAGCAGTGTAAGGGGAATTTCTAGCACAGATACGCAGTATTTT.

This clonotype appeared once. The rearrangement uses TRBV20-1 and TRBJ2-2; D remains unclear. The ends were cut back, 3 bases at V and 5 bases at J, with 13 bases in the middle. The germline V gene encodes CDR1 DFQATT and CDR2 SNEGSKA (reference sequence). This CDR3 has 14 amino acids. The CDR3 DNA reads as TGCAGTGCTAGTTTTCTTGAAGCTACCGGGGAGCTGTTTTTT. Translated, it gives CSASFLEATGELFF.